This T cell receptor beta chain came from a study of cytomegalovirus exposure and HLA in healthy donors. Whole-study context: Earlier, fewer than 130 million unique TCR beta sequences were recovered from 170 million or so T cells by an analysis.

General study findings and limits: Most TCR sequences were rare, but some public TCRs occurred in many donors. Cytomegalovirus status was reportedly diagnosed by the classifier with high sensitivity and specificity. Sequencing likely produced, as an artifact, a cluster of highly shared sequence variants.

This clone was found once. The antigen is undetermined. The CDR3 is 16 amino acids. From germline, CDR1 is SEHNR and CDR2 FQNEAQ (reference sequence). With 2 bases removed from V and 0 bases from J, the gap between germline ends came to 14 bases. Primers included in the PCR were 60 Vbeta and 13 Jbeta primers. Generated by immunoSEQ multiplex PCR, the TCRdb table keeps only in-frame clones and is missing some. This sample has over 150,000 clones; approximately 80% occur once, and the top ten carry 10% to 15%. Input material: PBMCs. The receptor's source is a man younger than 45 in good health and CMV-seropositive. V gene TRBV7-9 combines with J gene TRBJ2-7; the D gene is possibly TRBD2 (6 bases). CDR3 in DNA: TGTGCCAGCAGCTTAATCGTTAGCGGAGGCTCCTACGAGCAGTACTTC. Its translation is CASSLIVSGGSYEQYF.